Listed here are 11 T cell receptor beta chains from one sample, sequenced in a study of T cell repertoires in cytomegalovirus infection. Which antigens these TCRs recognize remains unknown. TCRdb reprocessed the reads via MiXCR and lists one record per CDR3 protein. The sample lists about 570,000 distinct CDR3 sequences, almost 40% seen once, with 48% in the top ten. The sequencing here drew on cultured PBMCs, taken from culture after CMV antigen stimulation. Receptors were obtained from a human donor in good health (CMV status not recorded). Some clones in this sample may be carry-over from other donors' samples.

V and J are TRBV7-6 and TRBJ2-2; tentative D call: TRBD2 (6 bases). Germline V CDR1 and CDR2: SGHVS, FNYEAQ. V shed 4 bases and J shed 0 bases, with 12 bases lying between them. This CDR3 spans 16 amino acids. The CDR3 DNA reads as TGTGCCAGCAGCTCGCAACTAGCAGCGAACACCGGGGAGCTGTTTTTT. As protein: CASSSQLAANTGELFF.

V gene TRBV5-4 combines with J gene TRBJ2-5; D is perhaps TRBD1 or TRBD2 (5 bases each). This CDR3 spans 15 amino acids. Germline CDR1 and CDR2: SGHNT and YYREEE (reference sequence). V lost 6 bases and J lost 1, with 16 bases in between. The CDR3 protein is CASTRNSGGQETQYF. The CDR3 DNA is TGTGCCAGCACGCGAAATAGTGGGGGCCAAGAGACCCAGTACTTC. Variable domain in full (rest from reference TRBV5-4 and TRBJ2-5): ETGVTQSPTHLIKTRGQQVTLRCSSQSGHNTVSWYQQALGQGPQFIFQYYREEENGRGNFPPRFSGLQFPNYSSELNVNALELDDSALYLCASTRNSGGQETQYFGPGTRLLVL.

In this sample, this clonotype turned up a few times. This sequence joins TRBV11-2 and TRBJ2-5, with 7 bases identical to TRBD2. CDR1 and CDR2 (germline): SGHAT, FQNNGV. CDR3 length: 14 residues. The V segment lost 0 bases and the J segment 6 bases; nucleotides outside the gene matches: 4. The CDR3 sequence is CASSLESGGKTQYF. CDR3 nucleotide sequence: TGTGCCAGCAGCTTAGAATCGGGGGGAAAGACCCAGTACTTC.

The genes are TRBV2 and TRBJ1-1; the D gene is possibly TRBD1 (6 bases). Germline CDR1 SNHLY, CDR2 FYNNEI. Trimming removed 1 base from V and 1 base from J, with 13 bases in between. This CDR3 has 16 amino acids. The CDR3: CASSEGWGAGNTEAFF. The DNA for the CDR3 is TGTGCCAGCAGTGAAGGGTGGGGGGCCGGGAACACTGAAGCTTTCTTT.

This clonotype was seen only a few times. The gene calls are TRBV7-9 and TRBJ2-1, with 8 bases that match TRBD2. The CDR3 is made up of 14 amino acids. The germline CDR1 and CDR2 sequences are SEHNR and FQNEAQ (reference sequence). V lost 7 bases and J lost 4; bases outside the gene matches: 6. The CDR3 coding sequence is TGTGCCAGCAACCGGGGGGGCGGATACAATGAGCAGTTCTTC. This sequence encodes CASNRGGGYNEQFF.

This rearrangement joins TRBV7-8 to TRBJ2-7; D is uncertain. The germline CDR1 and CDR2 sequences are SGHVS and FQNEAQ. V gave up 5 bases and J gave up 4 bases, with 15 bases separating them. The CDR3 has 14 amino acids. The CDR3 bases are TGTGCCAGCAGCCAAGGACCGGGCCAGTACGAGCAGTACTTC. It encodes CASSQGPGQYEQYF.

This sequence joins TRBV19 and TRBJ1-5; D is possibly TRBD1 (5 bases). The V gene lost 5 bases and the J gene lost 2 bases, with 19 bases spanning the gap. Per germline, CDR1 LNHDA and CDR2 SQIVND (reference sequence). The CDR3 is 17 residues long. The CDR3: CASSRFPTTAGNQPQHF. CDR3 sequence (DNA): TGTGCCAGTAGTCGCTTCCCAACGACAGCGGGCAATCAGCCCCAGCATTTT.

CDR3 sequence: CASSGDRVNQPQHF. The CDR3 DNA reads TGTGCCAGCAGTGGTGACAGGGTAAATCAGCCCCAGCATTTT. The V and J genes are TRBV6-1 and TRBJ1-5, with TRBD1 identical over 7 bases. This CDR3 has 14 residues. CDR1 and CDR2 (germline): MNHNS, SASEGT. V lost 4 bases to trimming and J lost 4 bases; unmatched junction nucleotides: 4.

The V gene is TRBV19, the J gene TRBJ1-4, with D maybe TRBD1 (5 bases). Germline V gene sequence: CDR1 LNHDA, CDR2 SQIVND (reference sequence). The CDR3 loop spans 14 amino acids. Between the trimmed V and J ends, which lost 6 bases and 6 bases, there was a span of 14 bases. The DNA of the CDR3 is TGTGCCAGTAGGAATGCGGGGGGAGATGAAAAACTGTTTTTT. Residues: CASRNAGGDEKLFF.

The CDR3: CASSFPERGGVSYNEQFF. CDR3 nucleotides: TGTGCCAGCAGTTTCCCAGAGAGGGGGGGGGTTTCTTACAATGAGCAGTTCTTC. The chain combines TRBV28 with TRBJ2-1; possibly TRBD2 for D (7 bases). CDR1 is MDHEN, CDR2 SYDVKM, per germline. The CDR3 spans 18 residues. V shed 3 bases and J shed 4 bases, with 22 bases lying between them.

The chain couples TRBV7-2 to TRBJ2-2, with D unresolved. Germline V gene sequence: CDR1 SGHTA, CDR2 FQGNSA. V dropped 9 bases and J dropped 3 bases, with 14 bases sitting between them. The CDR3 runs 14 residues. The CDR3 DNA reads TGTGCCAGTAAACGTAGGTTTTACACCGGGGAGCTGTTTTTT. This codes for CASKRRFYTGELFF.